Included here is one TCR beta chain sequence, with context. Its antigen is not known. A read error may account for a junction end that differs from germline. Co-extraction of both nucleic acids (RNA and DNA) used about 19-33 mg of unsorted bulk tissue. CDR1 is SGHAT and CDR2 is FQNNGV in the germline V gene. This CDR3 region has 15 residues. The sample originates from a study of tumor-infiltrating lymphocytes in primary liver carcinoma. Study-wide background: Samples returned roughly 3.5 to 8 million productive TCRbeta reads each. Read depth did not differ significantly between tissue types. Broader study findings: In tumor-adjacent and tumor-blood pairs, overlap was lower than in tumor region pairs.

TCR beta cDNA was reverse-transcribed from approximately 0.45 ug of total RNA. The reaction used a constant-region primer and ProtoScript II reverse transcriptase. Three nested multiplex PCR rounds, a slightly modified ARM-PCR method, built the TCR beta libraries. Two initial PCR rounds of approximately 10 cycles each paired TRBV1-TRBV30 forward primers with a C-beta reverse primer. TCRdb re-derived calls from the multiplex PCR reads in MiXCR, one entry per CDR3 protein. The sample lists tens of thousands of distinct CDR3 sequences; about 70% were seen once. This chain links TRBV11-2 with TRBJ2-1; D ambiguous. Material: liver tumor tissue from sampling region 4. Subset noted: tumor region T4, right-lateral pole. This clonotype originated in a man aged 35 to 55 with primary liver carcinoma and hepatitis B virus infection. In nucleotides, the CDR3 is TGTGCCAGCAGCCTAGATGGGGTCCCCAACAATAAGCAGTTCTTC. It is translated as CASSLDGVPNNKQFF.